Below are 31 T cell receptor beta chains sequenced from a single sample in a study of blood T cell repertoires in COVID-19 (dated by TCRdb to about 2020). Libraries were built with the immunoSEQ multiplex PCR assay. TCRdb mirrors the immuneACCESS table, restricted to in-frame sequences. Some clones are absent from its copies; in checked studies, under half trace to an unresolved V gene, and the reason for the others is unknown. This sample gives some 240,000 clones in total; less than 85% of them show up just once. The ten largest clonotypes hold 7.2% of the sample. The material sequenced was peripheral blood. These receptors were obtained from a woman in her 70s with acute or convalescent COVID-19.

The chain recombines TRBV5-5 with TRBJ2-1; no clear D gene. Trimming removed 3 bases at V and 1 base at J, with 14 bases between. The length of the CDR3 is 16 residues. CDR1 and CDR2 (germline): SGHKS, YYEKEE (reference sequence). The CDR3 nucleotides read TGTGCCAGCAGCTCGACGCCGACTCCGTCCTACAATGAGCAGTTCTTC. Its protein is CASSSTPTPSYNEQFF.

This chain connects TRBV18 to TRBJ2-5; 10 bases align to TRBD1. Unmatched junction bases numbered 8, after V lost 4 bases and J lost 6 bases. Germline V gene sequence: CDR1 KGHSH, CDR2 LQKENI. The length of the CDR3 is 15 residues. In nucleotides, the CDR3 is TGTGCCAGCTCACTCGGACAGGGGGTGGTGAAGACCCAGTACTTC. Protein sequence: CASSLGQGVVKTQYF.

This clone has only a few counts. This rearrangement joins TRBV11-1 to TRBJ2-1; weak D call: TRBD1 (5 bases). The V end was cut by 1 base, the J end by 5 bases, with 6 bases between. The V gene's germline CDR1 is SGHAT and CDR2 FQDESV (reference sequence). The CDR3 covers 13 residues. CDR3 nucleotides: TGTGCCAGCAGCTTAGGGGGCGACAATGAGCAGTTCTTC. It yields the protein CASSLGGDNEQFF.

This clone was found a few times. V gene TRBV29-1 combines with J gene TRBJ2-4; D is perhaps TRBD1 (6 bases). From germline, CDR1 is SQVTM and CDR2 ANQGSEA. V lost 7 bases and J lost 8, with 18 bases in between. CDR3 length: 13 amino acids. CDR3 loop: CSGRGPQGDIQYF. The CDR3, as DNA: TGCAGCGGCAGGGGCCCGCAAGGGGACATTCAGTACTTC.

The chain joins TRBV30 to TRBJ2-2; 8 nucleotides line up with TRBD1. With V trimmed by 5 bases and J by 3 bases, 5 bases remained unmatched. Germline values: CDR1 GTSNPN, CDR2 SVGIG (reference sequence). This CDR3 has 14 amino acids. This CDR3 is CAWGDRGYTGELFF. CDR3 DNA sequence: TGTGCCTGGGGTGACAGGGGATACACCGGGGAGCTGTTTTTT. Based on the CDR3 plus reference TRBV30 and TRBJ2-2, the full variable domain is SQTIHQWPATLVQPVGSPLSLECTVEGTSNPNLYWYRQAAGRGLQLLFYSVGIGQISSEVPQNLSASRPQDRQFILSSKKLLLSDSGFYLCAWGDRGYTGELFFGEGSRLTVL.

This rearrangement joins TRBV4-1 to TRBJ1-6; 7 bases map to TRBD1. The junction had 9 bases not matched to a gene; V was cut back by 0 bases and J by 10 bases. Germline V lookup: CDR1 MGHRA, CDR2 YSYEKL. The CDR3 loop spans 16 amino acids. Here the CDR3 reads CASSQDETGTVSPLHF. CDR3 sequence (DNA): TGCGCCAGCAGCCAAGATGAGACAGGGACGGTGTCACCCCTCCACTTT.

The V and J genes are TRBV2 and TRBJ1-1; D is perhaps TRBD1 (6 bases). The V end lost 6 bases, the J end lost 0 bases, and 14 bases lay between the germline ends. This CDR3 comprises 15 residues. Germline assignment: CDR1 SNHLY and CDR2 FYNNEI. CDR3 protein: CASSQRTAMNTEAFF. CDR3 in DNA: TGTGCCAGCAGCCAGCGGACAGCCATGAACACTGAAGCTTTCTTT.

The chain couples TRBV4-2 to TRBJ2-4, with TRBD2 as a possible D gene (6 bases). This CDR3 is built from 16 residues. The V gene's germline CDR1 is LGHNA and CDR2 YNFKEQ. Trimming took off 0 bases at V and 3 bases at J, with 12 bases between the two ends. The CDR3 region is CASSQDLWGDKNIQYF. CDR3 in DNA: TGTGCCAGCAGCCAAGACCTTTGGGGGGACAAAAACATTCAGTACTTC.

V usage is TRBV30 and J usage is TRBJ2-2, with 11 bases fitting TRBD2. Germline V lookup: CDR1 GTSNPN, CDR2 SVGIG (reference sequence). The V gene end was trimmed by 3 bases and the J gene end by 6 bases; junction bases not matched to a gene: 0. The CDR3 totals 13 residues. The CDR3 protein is CAWRGLAAGELFF. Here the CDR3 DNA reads TGTGCCTGGAGGGGACTAGCGGCCGGGGAGCTGTTTTTT.

The CDR3 loop reads CASSETPGQGTGELFF. In DNA form, the CDR3 reads TGTGCCAGCAGTGAAACCCCGGGACAGGGGACCGGGGAGCTGTTTTTT. V usage is TRBV25-1 and J usage is TRBJ2-2; 10 bases align to TRBD1. Germline V gene data show CDR1 as MGHDK and CDR2 as SYGVNS. With 2 bases clipped from V and 5 bases from J, the junction kept 5 bases outside the gene matches. CDR3 length equals 16 residues. The whole variable domain, remainder taken from reference TRBV25-1 and TRBJ2-2, is EADIYQTPRYLVIGTGKKITLECSQTMGHDKMYWYQQDPGMELHLIHYSYGVNSTEKGDLSSESTVSRIRTEHFPLTLESARPSHTSQYLCASSETPGQGTGELFFGEGSRLTVL.

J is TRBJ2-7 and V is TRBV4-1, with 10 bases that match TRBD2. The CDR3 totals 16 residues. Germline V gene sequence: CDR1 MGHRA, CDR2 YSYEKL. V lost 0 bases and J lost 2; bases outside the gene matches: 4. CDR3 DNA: TGCGCCAGCAGCCAAGATATAGCGGGGGGAACCTACGAGCAGTACTTC. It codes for CASSQDIAGGTYEQYF.

The CDR3 loop reads CASSQGGGETQYF. The CDR3 DNA sequence: TGCGCCAGCTCCCAGGGGGGAGGAGAGACCCAGTACTTC. The chain couples TRBV5-1 to TRBJ2-5, with D possibly matching TRBD1 (7 bases). CDR3 length equals 13 residues. V was clipped by 7 bases and J by 4 bases, with 14 bases between them. Germline lookup yields CDR1 SGHRS and CDR2 YFSETQ.

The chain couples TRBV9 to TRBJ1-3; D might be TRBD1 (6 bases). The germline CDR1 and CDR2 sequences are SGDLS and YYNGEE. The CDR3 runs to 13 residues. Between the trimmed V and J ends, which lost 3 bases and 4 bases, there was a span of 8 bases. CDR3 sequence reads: CASSAGQGNTIYF. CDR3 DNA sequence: TGTGCCAGCAGCGCCGGACAGGGAAACACCATATATTTT.

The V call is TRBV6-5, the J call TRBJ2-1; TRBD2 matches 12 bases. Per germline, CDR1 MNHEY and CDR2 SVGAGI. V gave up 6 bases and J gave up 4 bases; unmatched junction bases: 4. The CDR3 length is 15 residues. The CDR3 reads CASSLTSGGYNEQFF. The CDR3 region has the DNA TGTGCCAGCAGCTTAACTAGCGGGGGGTACAATGAGCAGTTCTTC.

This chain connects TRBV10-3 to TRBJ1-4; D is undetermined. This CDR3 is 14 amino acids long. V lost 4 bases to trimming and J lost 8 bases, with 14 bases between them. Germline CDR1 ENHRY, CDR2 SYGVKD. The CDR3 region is CAISVGVTGEKLFF. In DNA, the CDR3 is TGTGCCATCAGTGTTGGGGTCACGGGGGAAAAACTGTTTTTT.

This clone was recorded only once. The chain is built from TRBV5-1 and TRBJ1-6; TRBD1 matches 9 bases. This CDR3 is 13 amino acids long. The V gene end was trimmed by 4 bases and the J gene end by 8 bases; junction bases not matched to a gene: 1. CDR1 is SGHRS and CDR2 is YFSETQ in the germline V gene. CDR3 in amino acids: CASSRTGDSPLHF. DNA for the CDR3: TGCGCCAGCAGCCGGACAGGGGATTCACCCCTCCACTTT.

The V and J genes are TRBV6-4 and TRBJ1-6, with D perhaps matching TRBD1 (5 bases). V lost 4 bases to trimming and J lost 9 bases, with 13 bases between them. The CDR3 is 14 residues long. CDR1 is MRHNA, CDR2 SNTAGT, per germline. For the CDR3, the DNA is TGTGCCAGCAGTGCGACGACAGTTGGTTCACCCCTCCACTTT. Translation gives CASSATTVGSPLHF.

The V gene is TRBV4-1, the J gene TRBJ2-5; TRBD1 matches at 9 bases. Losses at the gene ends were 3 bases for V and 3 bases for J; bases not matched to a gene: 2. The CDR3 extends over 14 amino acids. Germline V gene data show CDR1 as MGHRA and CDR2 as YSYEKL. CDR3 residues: CASSHGTGKETQYF. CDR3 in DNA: TGCGCCAGCAGCCACGGGACAGGGAAAGAGACCCAGTACTTC.

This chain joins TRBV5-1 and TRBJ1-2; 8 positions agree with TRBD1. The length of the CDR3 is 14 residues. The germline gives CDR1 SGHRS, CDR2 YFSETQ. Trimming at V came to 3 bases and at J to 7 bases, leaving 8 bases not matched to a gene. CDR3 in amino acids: CASSSGQGGFGYTF. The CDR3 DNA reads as TGCGCCAGCAGCTCAGGACAGGGTGGATTTGGCTACACCTTC. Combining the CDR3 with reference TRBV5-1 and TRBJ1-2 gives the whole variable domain KAGVTQTPRYLIKTRGQQVTLSCSPISGHRSVSWYQQTPGQGLQFLFEYFSETQRNKGNFPGRFSGRQFSNSRSEMNVSTLELGDSALYLCASSSGQGGFGYTFGSGTRLTVV.

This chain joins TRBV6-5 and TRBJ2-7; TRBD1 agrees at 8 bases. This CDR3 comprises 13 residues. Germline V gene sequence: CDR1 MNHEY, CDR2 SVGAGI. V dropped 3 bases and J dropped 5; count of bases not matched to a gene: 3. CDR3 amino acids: CASSYDRGDEQYV. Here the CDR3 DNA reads TGTGCCAGCAGTTATGACAGGGGCGACGAGCAGTACGTC.

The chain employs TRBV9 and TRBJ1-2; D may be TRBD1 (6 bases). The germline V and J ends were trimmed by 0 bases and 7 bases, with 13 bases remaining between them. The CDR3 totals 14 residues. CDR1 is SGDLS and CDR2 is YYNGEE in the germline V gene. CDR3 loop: CASSVDRARGGYTF. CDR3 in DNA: TGTGCCAGCAGCGTAGACAGGGCCCGGGGTGGCTACACCTTC.

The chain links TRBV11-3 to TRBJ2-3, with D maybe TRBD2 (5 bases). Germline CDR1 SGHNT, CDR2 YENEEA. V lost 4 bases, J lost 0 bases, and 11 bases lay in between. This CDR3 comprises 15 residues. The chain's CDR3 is CASSWGGGSTDTQYF. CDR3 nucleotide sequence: TGTGCCAGCAGCTGGGGTGGCGGGAGCACAGATACGCAGTATTTT.

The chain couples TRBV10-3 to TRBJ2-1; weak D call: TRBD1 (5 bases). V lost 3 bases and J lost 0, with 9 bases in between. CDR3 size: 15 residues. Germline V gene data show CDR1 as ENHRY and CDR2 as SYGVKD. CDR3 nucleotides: TGTGCCATCAGTGAAAGACAGTTCTCCTACAATGAGCAGTTCTTC. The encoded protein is CAISERQFSYNEQFF.

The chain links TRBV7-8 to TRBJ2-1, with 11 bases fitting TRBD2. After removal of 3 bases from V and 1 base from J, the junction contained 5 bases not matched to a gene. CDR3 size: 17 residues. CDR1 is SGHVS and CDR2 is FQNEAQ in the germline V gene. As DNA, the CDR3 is TGTGCCAGCAGCTTCCTCCTAGCGGGGGGTTCCTACAATGAGCAGTTCTTC. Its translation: CASSFLLAGGSYNEQFF.

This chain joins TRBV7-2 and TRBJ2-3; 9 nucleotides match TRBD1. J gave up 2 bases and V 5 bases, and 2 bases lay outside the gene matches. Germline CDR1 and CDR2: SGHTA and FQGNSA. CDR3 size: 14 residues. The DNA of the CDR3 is TGTGCCAGCAGCCCACAGGGGGCCACAGATACGCAGTATTTT. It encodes CASSPQGATDTQYF.

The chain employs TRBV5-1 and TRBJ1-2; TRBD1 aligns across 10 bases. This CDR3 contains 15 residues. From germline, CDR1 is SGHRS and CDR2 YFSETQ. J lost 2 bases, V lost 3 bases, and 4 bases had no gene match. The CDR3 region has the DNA TGCGCCAGCAGCTCCCGGACAGGGGGGAACTATGGCTACACCTTC. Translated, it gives CASSSRTGGNYGYTF.

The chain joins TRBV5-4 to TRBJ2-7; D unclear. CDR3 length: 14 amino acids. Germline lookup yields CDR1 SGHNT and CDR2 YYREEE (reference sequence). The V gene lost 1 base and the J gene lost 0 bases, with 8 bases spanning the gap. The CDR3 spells CASSLTSSSYEQYF. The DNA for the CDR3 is TGTGCCAGCAGCTTGACGTCCAGCTCCTACGAGCAGTACTTC.

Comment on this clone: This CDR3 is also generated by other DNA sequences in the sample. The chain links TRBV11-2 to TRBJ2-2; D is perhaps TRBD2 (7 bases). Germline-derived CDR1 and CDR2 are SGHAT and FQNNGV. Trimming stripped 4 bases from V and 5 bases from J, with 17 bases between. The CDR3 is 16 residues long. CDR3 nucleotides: TGTGCCAGCAGCTCCTGGGGGGGGCGGGGTACCGGGGAGCTGTTTTTT. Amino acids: CASSSWGGRGTGELFF.

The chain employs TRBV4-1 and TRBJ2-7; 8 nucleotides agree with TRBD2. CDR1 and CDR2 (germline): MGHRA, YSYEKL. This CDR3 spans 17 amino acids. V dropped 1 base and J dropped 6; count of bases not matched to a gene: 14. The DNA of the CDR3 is TGCGCCAGCAGCCAAGCGGGGCCAGAGCGGGGGTTCGGCGAGCAGTACTTC. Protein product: CASSQAGPERGFGEQYF.

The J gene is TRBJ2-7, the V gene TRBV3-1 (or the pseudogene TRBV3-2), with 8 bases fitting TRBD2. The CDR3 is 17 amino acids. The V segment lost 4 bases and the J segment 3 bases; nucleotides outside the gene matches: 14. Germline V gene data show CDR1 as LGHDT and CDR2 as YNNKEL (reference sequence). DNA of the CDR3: TGTGCCAGCAGCCTAAGCTCGGTTTGGACTAGCAGCTACGAGCAGTACTTC. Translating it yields CASSLSSVWTSSYEQYF.

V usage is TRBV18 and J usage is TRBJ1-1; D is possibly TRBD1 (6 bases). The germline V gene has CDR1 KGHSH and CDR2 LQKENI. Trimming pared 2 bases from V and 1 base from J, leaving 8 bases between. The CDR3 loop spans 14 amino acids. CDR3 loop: CASSPGTQNTEAFF. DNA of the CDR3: TGTGCCAGCTCACCAGGGACACAGAACACTGAAGCTTTCTTT.